The present T cell receptor beta chain was sequenced within a study of memory CD4+ T cells and cytomegalovirus serostatus. As for the study in general: This sample comes from healthy Belgian adults, fewer than ten CMV seropositive, around 26 seronegative. General observations from the study: Suggested: most of the CMV-linked TCR signature lies in CD4+ memory cells.

This clone occurred once. Its antigen remains unidentified. Per the study methods: Out-of-frame sequences were removed, leaving 2,204,828 distinct TCRbeta sequences. Some clones are missing from TCRdb's copy, which holds only in-frame ones; the method was immunoSEQ multiplex PCR. The D gene and trimming were derived from the DNA, and the V and J assignments and clone size from that table. The profile covers approximately 50,000 clones, with around 78% appearing a single time and around 0.61% taken by the ten largest. Single viable CD3+CD4+CD8-CD45RO+ cells were sorted as the memory CD4+ T cells. CDR1 MDHEN and CDR2 SYDVKM come from the germline V gene. The CDR3 has 15 residues. Trimming at V came to 4 bases and at J to 3 bases, leaving 4 bases not matched to a gene.

The sample taken for sequencing was memory CD4+ T cells from blood. This rearrangement joins TRBV28 to TRBJ1-5, with 9 positions matching TRBD1. The receptor's source is an adult in good health and CMV-seronegative. The DNA of the CDR3 is TGTGCCAGCAGTTCACGACAGGGGGTCAATCAGCCCCAGCATTTT. Encoded protein: CASSSRQGVNQPQHF.